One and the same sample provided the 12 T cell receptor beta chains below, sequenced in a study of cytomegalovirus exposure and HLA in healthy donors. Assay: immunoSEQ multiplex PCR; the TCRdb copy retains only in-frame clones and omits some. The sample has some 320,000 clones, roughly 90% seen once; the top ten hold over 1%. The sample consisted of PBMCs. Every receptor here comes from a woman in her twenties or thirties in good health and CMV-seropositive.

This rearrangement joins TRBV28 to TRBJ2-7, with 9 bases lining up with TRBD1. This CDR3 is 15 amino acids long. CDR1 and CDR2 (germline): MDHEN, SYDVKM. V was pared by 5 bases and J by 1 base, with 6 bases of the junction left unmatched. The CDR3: CASSKGQGISYEQYF. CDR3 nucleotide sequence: TGTGCCAGCAGTAAAGGACAGGGGATATCCTACGAGCAGTACTTC.

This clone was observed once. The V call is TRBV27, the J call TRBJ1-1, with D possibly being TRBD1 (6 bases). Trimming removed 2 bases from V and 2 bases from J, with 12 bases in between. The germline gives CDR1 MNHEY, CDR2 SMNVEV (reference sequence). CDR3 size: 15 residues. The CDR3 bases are TGTGCCAGCAGTTTACGAAGGGGGATAAACACTGAAGCTTTCTTT. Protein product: CASSLRRGINTEAFF.

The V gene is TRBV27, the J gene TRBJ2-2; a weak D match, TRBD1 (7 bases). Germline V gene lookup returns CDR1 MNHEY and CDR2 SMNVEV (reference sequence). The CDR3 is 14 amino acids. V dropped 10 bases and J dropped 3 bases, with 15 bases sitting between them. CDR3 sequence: CATRQGGYTGELFF. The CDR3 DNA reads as TGTGCCACCCGACAGGGAGGTTACACCGGGGAGCTGTTTTTT.

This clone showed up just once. The CDR3 spells CASSLGPNEKLFF. In DNA form, the CDR3 reads TGTGCCAGCAGCTTGGGACCGAATGAAAAACTGTTTTTT. This chain joins TRBV7-2 and TRBJ1-4; D perhaps matches TRBD1 (5 bases). The CDR3 contains 13 residues. Germline V gives CDR1 SGHTA, CDR2 FQGNSA. V was shortened by 3 bases and J by 5 bases, with 7 bases between the two germline ends.

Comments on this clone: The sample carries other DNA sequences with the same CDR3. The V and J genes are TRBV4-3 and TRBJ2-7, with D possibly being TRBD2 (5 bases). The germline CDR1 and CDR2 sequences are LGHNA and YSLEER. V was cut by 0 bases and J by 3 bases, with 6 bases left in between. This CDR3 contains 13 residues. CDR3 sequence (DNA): TGCGCCAGCAGCCAAGATCGGGGCTACGAGCAGTACTTC. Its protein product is CASSQDRGYEQYF.

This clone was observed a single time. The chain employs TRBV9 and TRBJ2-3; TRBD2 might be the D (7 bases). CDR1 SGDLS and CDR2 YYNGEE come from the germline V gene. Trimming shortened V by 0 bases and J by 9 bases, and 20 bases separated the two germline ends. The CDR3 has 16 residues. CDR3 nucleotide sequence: TGTGCCAGCAGCGTAGCGGGGGGCGAGGCGCTATACACGCAGTATTTT. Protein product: CASSVAGGEALYTQYF.

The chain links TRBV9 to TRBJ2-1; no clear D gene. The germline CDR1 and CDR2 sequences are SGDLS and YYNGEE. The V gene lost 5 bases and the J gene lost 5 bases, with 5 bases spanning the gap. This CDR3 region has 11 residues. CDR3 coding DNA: TGTGCCAGCAGTGTGGACAATGAGCAGTTCTTC. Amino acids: CASSVDNEQFF.

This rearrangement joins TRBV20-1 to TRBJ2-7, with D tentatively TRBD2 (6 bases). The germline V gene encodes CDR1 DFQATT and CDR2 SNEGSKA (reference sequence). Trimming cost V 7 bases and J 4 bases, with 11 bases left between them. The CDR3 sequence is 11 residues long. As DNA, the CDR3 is TGCAGTGTTAGGAGGGAATACGAGCAGTACTTC. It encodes CSVRREYEQYF.

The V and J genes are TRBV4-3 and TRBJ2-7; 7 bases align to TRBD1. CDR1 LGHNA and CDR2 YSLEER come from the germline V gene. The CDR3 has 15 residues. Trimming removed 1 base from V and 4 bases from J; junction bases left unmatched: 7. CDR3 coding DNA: TGCGCCAGCAGCCAAGTTCTGGCAGGGGGATACGAGCAGTACTTC. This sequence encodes CASSQVLAGGYEQYF.

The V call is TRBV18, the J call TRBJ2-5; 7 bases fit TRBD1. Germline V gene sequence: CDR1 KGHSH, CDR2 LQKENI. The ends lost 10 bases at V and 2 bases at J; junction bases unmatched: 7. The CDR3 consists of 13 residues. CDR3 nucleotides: TGTGCCACCAAACAGGGGATACAAGAGACCCAGTACTTC. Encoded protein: CATKQGIQETQYF.

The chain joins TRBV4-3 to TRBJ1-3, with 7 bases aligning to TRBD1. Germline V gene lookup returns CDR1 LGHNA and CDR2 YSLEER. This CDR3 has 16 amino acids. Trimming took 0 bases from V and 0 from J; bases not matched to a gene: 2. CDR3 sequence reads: CASSQEGQDSGNTIYF. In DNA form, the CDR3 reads TGCGCCAGCAGCCAAGAAGGACAGGACTCTGGAAACACCATATATTTT.

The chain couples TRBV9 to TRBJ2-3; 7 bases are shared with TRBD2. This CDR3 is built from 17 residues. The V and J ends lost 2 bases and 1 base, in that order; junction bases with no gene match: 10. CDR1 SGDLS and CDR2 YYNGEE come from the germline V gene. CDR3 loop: CASSVSTGLAGTDTQYF. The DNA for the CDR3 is TGTGCCAGCAGCGTCTCAACCGGCCTAGCGGGCACAGATACGCAGTATTTT.